This T cell receptor (beta chain) stems from a study of T cell responses to AZD1222 COVID-19 vaccine. General study results and limits: Dominant CD4 TCR responses targeted spike regions 160-218 and 743-854. Recipients of two AZD1222 doses showed rising Spike-specific TCR breadth and depth. All repertoire sampling was performed exclusively after the peak T cell response.

This CDR3 is 14 amino acids long. Trimming took off 5 bases at V and 1 base at J, with 12 bases between the two ends. Germline-derived CDR1 and CDR2 are MDHEN and SYDVKM. The assay was immunoSEQ multiplex PCR, and TCRdb's table has in-frame clones only and misses some. Of around 60,000 clones in the sample, about 81% are singletons; the top ten hold roughly 25%. For this clone: Its target is not known.

This clonotype originated in an adult who received the AZD1222 COVID-19 vaccine. This chain links TRBV28 with TRBJ2-7; tentative D call: TRBD1 (6 bases). The input for sequencing was peripheral blood, taken 28 days after the second AZD1222 dose. CDR3 nucleotide sequence: TGTGCCAGCAGTCTATACAGGGAATCCTACGAGCAGTACTTC. This encodes CASSLYRESYEQYF. Combining the CDR3 with reference TRBV28 and TRBJ2-7 gives the whole variable domain DVKVTQSSRYLVKRTGEKVFLECVQDMDHENMFWYRQDPGLGLRLIYFSYDVKMKEKGDIPEGYSVSREKKERFSLILESASTNQTSMYLCASSLYRESYEQYFGPGTRLTVT.